This T cell receptor (beta chain) comes out of a study of shared clonotypes between healthy human individuals. This clone was counted a single time. V dropped 5 bases and J dropped 1; count of bases not matched to a gene: 3. The CDR3 loop spans 14 amino acids. The V gene's germline CDR1 is KGHSH and CDR2 LQKENI. Sequencing used immunoSEQ multiplex PCR; TCRdb keeps in-frame clones, though not all of them. Among approximately 1,500,000 clones listed, approximately 98% were seen once. The V and J genes are TRBV18 and TRBJ2-3; 7 nucleotides agree with TRBD1. Sequenced material: naive CD4+ T cells sorted from blood. Subset specified: CD45RA+ positively selected. This TCR was recovered from a man between 25 and 39 years old in good health. Written as DNA, the CDR3 is TGTGCCAGCTCAGACGGGACAGGCACAGATACGCAGTATTTT. Protein sequence: CASSDGTGTDTQYF. The variable domain in full, with the rest retrieved from reference TRBV18 and TRBJ2-3, is NAGVMQNPRHLVRRRGQEARLRCSPMKGHSHVYWYRQLPEEGLKFMVYLQKENIIDESGMPKERFSAEFPKEGPSILRIQQVVRGDSAAYFCASSDGTGTDTQYFGPGTRLTVL.